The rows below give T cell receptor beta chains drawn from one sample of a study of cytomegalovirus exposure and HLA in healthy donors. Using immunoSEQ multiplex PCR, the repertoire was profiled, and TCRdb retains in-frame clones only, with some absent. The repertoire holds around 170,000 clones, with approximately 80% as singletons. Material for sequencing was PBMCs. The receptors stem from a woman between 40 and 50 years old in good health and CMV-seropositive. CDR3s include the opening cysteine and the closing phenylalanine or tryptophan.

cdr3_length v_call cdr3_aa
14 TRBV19 CASSIRGAYQPQHF
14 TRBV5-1 CASIGGTNTGELFF
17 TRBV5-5 CASSRAGTGINTGELFF
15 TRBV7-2 CASTQGGAGNSPLHF
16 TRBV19 CASSIGHRGAFTEAFF
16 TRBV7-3 CASSLGGQEARYGYTF
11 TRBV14 CASSHEGEQYF
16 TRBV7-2 CASSLGGPQGAGGYTF
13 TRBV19 CASSRQGSDEQYF
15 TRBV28 CASSPGRGINYGYTF
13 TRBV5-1 CASSLQDTDTQYF
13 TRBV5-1 CASIETFGETQYF
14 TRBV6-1 CASEGQGLSSPLHF
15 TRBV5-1 CASSRLDRGTYEQYF
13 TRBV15 CATSREEFSGLFF
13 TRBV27 CASSSQGIEGYTF
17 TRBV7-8 CASSLAGGTQFTGELFF
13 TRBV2 CASSLRQGDGYTF
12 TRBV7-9 CSSSLYGGEQFF
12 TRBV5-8 CASSLVGQQAFF
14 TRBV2 CASSLWTVQETQYF
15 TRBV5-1 CASSPTGESYNEQFF
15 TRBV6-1 CASSTDRRVRETQYF
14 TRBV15 CATSSGQHNQPQHF
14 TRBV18 CASSPAQFRDGYTF
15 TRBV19 CASRVRGLYTGELFF
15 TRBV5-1 CASSSTGVGYNEQFF
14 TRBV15 CATSIRQGASEQFF
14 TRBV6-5 CASSGDRVRGEQYF
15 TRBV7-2 CASSTRDRVNYEQYF
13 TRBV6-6 CAISGSSYNEQFF
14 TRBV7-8 CASSLSGAVDGYTF
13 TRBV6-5 CASSYWQSEKLFF
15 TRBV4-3 CASSQGGGFTDTQYF
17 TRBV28 CASRLLLGIDSNQPQHF
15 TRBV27 CASSLYGGRGTEAFF
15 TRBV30 CAWSPTGGIGYEQYF
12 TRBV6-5 CASSAGQETQYF
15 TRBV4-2 CASSQDYRDNSPLHF